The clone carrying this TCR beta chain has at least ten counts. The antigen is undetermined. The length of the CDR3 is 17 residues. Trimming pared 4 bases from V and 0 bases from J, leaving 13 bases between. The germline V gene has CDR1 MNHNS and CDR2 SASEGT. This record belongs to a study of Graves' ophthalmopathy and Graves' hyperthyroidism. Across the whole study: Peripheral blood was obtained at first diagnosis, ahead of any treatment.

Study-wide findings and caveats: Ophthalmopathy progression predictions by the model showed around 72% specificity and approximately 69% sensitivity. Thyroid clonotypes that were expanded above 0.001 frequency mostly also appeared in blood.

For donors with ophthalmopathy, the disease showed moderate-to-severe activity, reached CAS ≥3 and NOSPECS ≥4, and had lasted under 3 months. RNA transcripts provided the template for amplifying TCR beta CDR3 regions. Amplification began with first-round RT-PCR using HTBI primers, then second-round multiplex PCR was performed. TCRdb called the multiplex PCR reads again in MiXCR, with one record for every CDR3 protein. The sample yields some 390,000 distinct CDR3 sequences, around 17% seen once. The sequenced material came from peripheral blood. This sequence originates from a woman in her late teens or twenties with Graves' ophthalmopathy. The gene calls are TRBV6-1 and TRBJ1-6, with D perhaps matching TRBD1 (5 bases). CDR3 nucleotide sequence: TGTGCCAGCAGTGCGGGGGAGGGGAGCTCCTATAATTCACCCCTCCACTTT. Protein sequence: CASSAGEGSSYNSPLHF.